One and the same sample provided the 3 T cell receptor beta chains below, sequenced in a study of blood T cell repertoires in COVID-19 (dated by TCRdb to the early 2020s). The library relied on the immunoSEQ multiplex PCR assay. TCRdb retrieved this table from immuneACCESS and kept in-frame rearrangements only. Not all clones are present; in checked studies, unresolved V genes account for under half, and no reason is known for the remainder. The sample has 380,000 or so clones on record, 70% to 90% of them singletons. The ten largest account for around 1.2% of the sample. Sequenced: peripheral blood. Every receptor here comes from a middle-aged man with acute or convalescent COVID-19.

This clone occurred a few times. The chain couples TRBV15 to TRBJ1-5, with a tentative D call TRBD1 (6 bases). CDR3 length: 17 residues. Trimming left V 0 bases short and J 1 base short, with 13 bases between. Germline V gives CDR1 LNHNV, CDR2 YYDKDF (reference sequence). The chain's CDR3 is CATSRDLFQGSNQPQHF. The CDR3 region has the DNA TGTGCCACCAGCAGAGATCTTTTCCAGGGGAGCAATCAGCCCCAGCATTTT.

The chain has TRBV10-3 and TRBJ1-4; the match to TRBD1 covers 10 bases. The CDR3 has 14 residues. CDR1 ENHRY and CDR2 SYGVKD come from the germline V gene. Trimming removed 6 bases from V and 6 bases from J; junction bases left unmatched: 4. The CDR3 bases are TGTGCCATCAGCCCGGACAGGGGGGATGAAAAACTGTTTTTT. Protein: CAISPDRGDEKLFF.

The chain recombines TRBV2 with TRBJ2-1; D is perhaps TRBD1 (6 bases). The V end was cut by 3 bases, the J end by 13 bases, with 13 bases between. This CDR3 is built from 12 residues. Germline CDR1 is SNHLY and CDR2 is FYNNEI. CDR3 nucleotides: TGTGCCAGCAGTGAGGGACATCTAATACAGTTCTTC. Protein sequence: CASSEGHLIQFF. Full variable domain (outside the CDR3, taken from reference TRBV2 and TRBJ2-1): EPEVTQTPSHQVTQMGQEVILRCVPISNHLYFYWYRQILGQKVEFLVSFYNNEISEKSEIFDDQFSVERPDGSNFTLKIRSTKLEDSAMYFCASSEGHLIQFFGPGTRLTVL.